What follows is one TCR beta chain and its context. Antigen specificity is unknown. The PCR used 60 Vbeta and 13 Jbeta primers. Produced via immunoSEQ multiplex PCR; TCRdb's table is partial and in-frame only. The top ten hold about 0.53% of the sample, which has roughly 93,000 clones, just over 75% seen once. This record belongs to a study of cytomegalovirus exposure and HLA in healthy donors. Whole-study context: For the approximately 400 genotyped donors, approximately 82% fell within the Caucasian-associated ancestry cluster. Findings of the study overall: TRBV6-2, TRBV6-3 and other indistinguishable V segments were excluded. In an earlier analysis, most TCR beta V segments were productive about 90% or about 30% of the time.

Donors were nominally healthy when sampled, though unrecorded immune exposures were likely. After removal of 7 bases from V and 1 base from J, the junction contained 6 bases not matched to a gene. The germline V gene has CDR1 SNHLY and CDR2 FYNNEI. The length of the CDR3 is 15 residues. This clonotype originated in a young man in good health and CMV-seronegative. The sequenced material came from PBMCs. This chain links TRBV2 with TRBJ2-7; 11 bases fit TRBD1. Here the CDR3 DNA reads TGTGCCAGCACCGGGACAGGGGGTCGGTCCTACGAGCAGTACTTC. This translates into CASTGTGGRSYEQYF.